This T cell receptor beta chain was retrieved from a study of CD8 T cells in ankylosing spondylitis. Overall study findings and caveats: The study identified a TCR beta motif of several highly homologous variants that appeared characteristic of ankylosing spondylitis blood. Some motif variants had been reported before (in reactive arthritis synovial fluid and blood).

J was trimmed by 0 bases and V by 6 bases; bases with no gene match: 9. Germline V gene data show CDR1 as DFQATT and CDR2 as SNEGSKA (reference sequence). The CDR3 consists of 15 residues. A remark on this clonotype: What it recognizes is unknown.

TCRdb reprocessed the 5' RACE reads with MiXCR, giving one entry per CDR3 protein. The sample holds around 430,000 distinct CDR3 sequences, roughly 17% seen once. The sample taken for sequencing was blood, either unsorted or a sorted T cell fraction (not recorded which). This TCR was sampled from a male donor with ankylosing spondylitis. The chain combines TRBV20-1 with TRBJ2-3, with 7 bases aligning to TRBD1. This CDR3 reads CSANGDSRSTDTQYF. The CDR3 DNA is TGCAGTGCAAATGGGGACAGTAGGAGCACAGATACGCAGTATTTT.